There are many counts of the clone carrying this TCR beta chain. The data were taken from a study of T cells in Graves' hyperthyroidism and ophthalmopathy. V lost 11 bases to trimming and J lost 1 base, with 14 bases between them. Germline CDR1 is SGHVS and CDR2 is FNYEAQ. CDR3 length: 13 residues. Amplification of TCR beta CDR3 regions was performed using RNA transcripts as template. The TCR CDR3 was amplified in a first-round RT-PCR using the HTBI primer set. One entry per CDR3 protein, called by TCRdb with MiXCR from the multiplex PCR reads. The table records around 620,000 distinct CDR3 sequences, 14% of them present only once.

The TCR comes from a woman aged 18-29 years with Graves' ophthalmopathy. The sequenced material came from blood. The genes are TRBV7-6 and TRBJ1-1; D ambiguous. The CDR3, as DNA: TGTGCCGTTAGAGGCGGGGAGAACACTGAAGCTTTCTTT. Its protein product is CAVRGGENTEAFF.